A selection of T cell receptor beta chains follows, all from one sample in a study of CD8+ T cells in alopecia areata. Profiling relied on immunoSEQ multiplex PCR, and the TCRdb table lists in-frame clones only, not all of them. The sample carries around 110,000 clones, around three fifths recorded once. The sequencing used CD8+ T cells sorted from blood, collected at week 24, from a patient treated with tofacitinib. Receptor source: a human donor with alopecia areata. Both conserved end residues are part of each CDR3. A D gene is named only where the DNA matches it firmly. The size entry is marked missing in some rows and otherwise reads once, few, many or a size class.

J gene	D gene	clone size	V gene	CDR3 protein	CDR3 DNA
TRBJ1-1	-	-	TRBV30	CAWSVMGTEAFF	TGTGCCTGGAGTGTAATGGGCACTGAAGCTTTCTTT
TRBJ2-5	TRBD2	-	TRBV27	CASSSASGEYQETQYF	TGTGCCAGCAGTTCGGCTAGCGGGGAGTACCAAGAGACCCAGTACTTC
TRBJ1-2	-	-	TRBV29-1	CSATGGSSYGYTF	TGCAGCGCCACCGGGGGCTCCTCTTATGGCTACACCTTC
TRBJ2-5	-	-	TRBV6-6	CASSYTGDMGTQYF	TGTGCCAGCAGTTACACGGGGGACATGGGGACCCAGTACTTC
TRBJ2-2	TRBD1	-	TRBV9	CASSLRTGTGGTGELFF	TGTGCCAGCAGCTTACGTACCGGGACAGGGGGCACCGGGGAGCTGTTTTTT
TRBJ2-1	-	-	TRBV25-1	CASSLRGGSYNEQFF	TGTGCCAGCAGTTTACGGGGTGGCTCCTACAATGAGCAGTTCTTC
TRBJ1-2	-	once	TRBV27	CASSLGDDYGYTF	TGTGCCAGCAGTTTAGGGGATGACTATGGCTACACCTTC
TRBJ2-7	TRBD1	-	TRBV19	CASSTRDSAYEQYF	TGTGCCAGTAGTACCCGGGACAGCGCCTACGAGCAGTACTTC
TRBJ2-7	TRBD1	-	TRBV4-3	CASSPTRTGGDEQYF	TGCGCCAGCAGCCCCACAAGGACAGGGGGTGACGAGCAGTACTTC
TRBJ2-7	TRBD1	-	TRBV13	CASSKGQGARYEQYF	TGTGCCAGCAGCAAAGGACAGGGGGCCCGATACGAGCAGTACTTC
TRBJ1-6	-	few	TRBV14	CASSQEGPGYNSPLHF	TGTGCCAGCAGCCAAGAAGGACCCGGCTATAATTCACCCCTCCACTTT
TRBJ1-5	TRBD1	-	TRBV7-9	CASSRDSSNQPQHF	TGTGCCAGCAGCCGGGACAGCTCTAATCAGCCCCAGCATTTT
TRBJ2-4	-	-	TRBV7-2	CASSLVLGAVKNIQYF	TGTGCCAGCAGCTTAGTTTTGGGGGCGGTCAAAAACATTCAGTACTTC
TRBJ1-1	-	-	TRBV7-6	CASSLTHENTEAFF	TGTGCCAGCAGCTTAACCCACGAGAACACTGAAGCTTTCTTT
TRBJ2-5	TRBD1	-	TRBV9	CASSVGSGQDISAQYF	TGTGCCAGCAGCGTAGGATCCGGACAGGATATCTCGGCCCAGTACTTC
TRBJ2-7	-	once	TRBV27	CASKPSTRAYEQYF	TGTGCCAGCAAGCCTTCGACCCGGGCCTACGAGCAGTACTTC
TRBJ2-7	TRBD1	few	TRBV7-9	CASTEQGASEQYF	TGTGCCAGCACCGAACAGGGGGCGAGCGAGCAGTACTTC
TRBJ2-4	-	-	TRBV6-5	CASSYPEGIAKNIQYF	TGTGCCAGCAGTTACCCCGAAGGTATAGCCAAAAACATTCAGTACTTC
TRBJ1-1	-	few	TRBV4-1	CASSQDGGLNTEAFF	TGCGCCAGCAGCCAAGACGGGGGCCTGAACACTGAAGCTTTCTTT
TRBJ2-7	-	-	TRBV9	CASSPGIAYEQYF	TGTGCCAGCAGCCCCGGGATTGCCTACGAGCAGTACTTC
TRBJ1-4	TRBD1	-	TRBV13	CASSSGTGNEKLFF	TGTGCCAGCAGCTCCGGGACAGGGAATGAAAAACTGTTTTTT
TRBJ2-6	-	once	TRBV6-5	CASSYSWEYGANVLTF	TGTGCCAGCAGTTACTCGTGGGAGTATGGGGCCAACGTCCTGACTTTC
TRBJ1-1	-	-	TRBV13	CASSLGRGNTEAFF	TGTGCCAGCAGCTTAGGCCGGGGGAACACTGAAGCTTTCTTT
TRBJ2-2	-	-	TRBV10-3	CAISDPGQDTGELFF	TGTGCCATCAGTGACCCGGGACAAGACACCGGGGAGCTGTTTTTT
TRBJ2-6	-	few	TRBV5-1	CASSPVRGTVSGANVLTF	TGCGCCAGCAGCCCAGTTCGAGGGACTGTTTCTGGGGCCAACGTCCTGACTTTC
TRBJ2-5	-	-	TRBV6-6	CASSYSGGQETQYF	TGTGCCAGCAGTTACTCAGGCGGACAAGAGACCCAGTACTTC
TRBJ1-2	TRBD1	-	TRBV7-9	CASTPDRVYGYTF	TGTGCCAGCACCCCGGACAGGGTATATGGCTACACCTTC
TRBJ2-7	-	-	TRBV29-1	CSVVGMEERSYEQYF	TGCAGCGTTGTGGGGATGGAGGAGAGATCCTACGAGCAGTACTTC
TRBJ2-2	-	few	TRBV29-1	CSVGADHGELFF	TGCAGCGTTGGCGCGGATCACGGGGAGCTGTTTTTT
TRBJ2-7	TRBD2	-	TRBV13	CASSSGIAGVVEQYF	TGTGCCAGCAGCTCAGGGATAGCGGGGGTGGTCGAGCAGTACTTC
TRBJ1-1	-	once	TRBV27	CASSPGRGMNTEAFF	TGTGCCAGCAGTCCCGGGAGGGGAATGAACACTGAAGCTTTCTTT
TRBJ2-5	TRBD1	-	TRBV13	CASKPRTGIQETQYF	TGTGCCAGCAAGCCAAGGACAGGGATTCAAGAGACCCAGTACTTC
TRBJ1-1	-	-	TRBV4-3	CASSHVEGHTEAFF	TGCGCCAGCAGCCACGTGGAGGGCCACACTGAAGCTTTCTTT
TRBJ1-2	-	-	TRBV5-6	CASSLGRSDGYTF	TGTGCCAGCAGCTTGGGCAGGTCGGACGGCTACACCTTC
TRBJ2-1	-	-	TRBV9	CASSLSTRVNSYNEQFF	TGTGCCAGCAGCTTAAGTACCCGAGTCAACTCCTACAATGAGCAGTTCTTC
TRBJ2-7	-	-	TRBV7-6	CASSLGPETIYEQYF	TGTGCCAGCAGCTTAGGCCCAGAGACCATCTACGAGCAGTACTTC
TRBJ1-1	-	-	TRBV5-1	CASSSGLGPEAFF	TGCGCCAGCAGCTCGGGCCTGGGCCCTGAAGCTTTCTTT
TRBJ2-7	-	-	TRBV7-2	CASSLGPDRIYEQYF	TGTGCCAGCAGCTTAGGCCCAGATCGGATCTACGAGCAGTACTTC
TRBJ2-7	TRBD1	once	TRBV5-1	CASSLNRQGNTYEQYF	TGCGCCAGCAGCTTAAACAGACAGGGTAACACCTACGAGCAGTACTTC
TRBJ2-1	-	-	TRBV7-9	CASSPRMSSYNEQFF	TGTGCCAGCAGCCCCCGTATGAGCTCCTACAATGAGCAGTTCTTC
TRBJ2-5	-	-	TRBV7-8	CASSPLEGGQETQYF	TGTGCCAGCAGCCCACTAGAGGGGGGCCAAGAGACCCAGTACTTC
TRBJ1-6	-	-	TRBV18	CASSPPGIYSPLHF	TGTGCCAGCTCACCACCGGGGATCTATTCACCCCTCCACTTT
TRBJ1-1	TRBD1	few	TRBV11-2	CAITQGFSPNTEAFF	TGTGCCATAACACAGGGGTTCTCTCCGAACACTGAAGCTTTCTTT
TRBJ1-2	-	-	TRBV6-6	CASTLLGDGYTF	TGTGCCAGCACTCTATTGGGGGATGGCTACACCTTC
TRBJ2-2	-	-	TRBV5-4	CASSSEGGVETGELFF	TGTGCCAGCAGCTCCGAGGGGGGCGTCGAGACCGGGGAGCTGTTTTTT
TRBJ1-1	-	-	TRBV6-5	CASSYSIRGGGTEAFF	TGTGCCAGCAGTTACTCGATTAGGGGGGGCGGCACTGAAGCTTTCTTT
TRBJ2-7	TRBD2	-	TRBV10-3	CAISEPSRGDREQYF	TGTGCCATCAGTGAGCCCAGTCGGGGGGATCGCGAGCAGTACTTC
TRBJ2-3	-	-	TRBV6-5	CASSPQASSTDTQYF	TGTGCCAGCAGTCCTCAAGCCTCTAGCACAGATACGCAGTATTTT
TRBJ2-7	TRBD1	-	TRBV5-6	CASSWDRSYEQYF	TGTGCCAGCAGCTGGGACAGGAGTTACGAGCAGTACTTC
TRBJ2-1	-	-	TRBV11-1	CASSLGAVYSYNEQFF	TGTGCCAGCAGCTTAGGGGCAGTTTACTCCTACAATGAGCAGTTCTTC
TRBJ2-7	TRBD1	few	TRBV29-1	CSVGTGEGYEQYF	TGCAGCGTTGGGACAGGGGAAGGCTACGAGCAGTACTTC